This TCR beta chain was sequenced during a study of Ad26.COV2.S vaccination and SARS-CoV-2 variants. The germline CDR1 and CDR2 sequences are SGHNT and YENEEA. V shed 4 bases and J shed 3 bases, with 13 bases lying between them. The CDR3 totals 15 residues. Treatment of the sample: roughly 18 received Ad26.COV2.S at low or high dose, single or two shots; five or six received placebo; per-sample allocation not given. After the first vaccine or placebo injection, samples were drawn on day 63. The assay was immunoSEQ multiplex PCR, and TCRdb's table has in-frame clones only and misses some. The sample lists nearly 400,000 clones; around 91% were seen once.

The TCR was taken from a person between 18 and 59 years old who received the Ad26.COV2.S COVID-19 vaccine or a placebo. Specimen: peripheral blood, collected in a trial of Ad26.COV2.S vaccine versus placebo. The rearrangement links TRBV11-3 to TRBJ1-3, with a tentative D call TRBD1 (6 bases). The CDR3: CASSSGRGGGNTIYF. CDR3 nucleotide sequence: TGTGCCAGCAGCTCTGGGCGAGGGGGTGGAAACACCATATATTTT.